The subject of this entry is one T cell receptor beta chain. As yet, its antigen is unknown. Sequenced by immunoSEQ multiplex PCR; TCRdb stores in-frame clones only, minus some. The table records approximately 140,000 clones, 80% to 95% of them present only once. The data originate from a study of T cell responses to AZD1222 COVID-19 vaccine. Study conclusions and caveats: Females outnumbered males among donors, who were mostly white British; clonal diversity was possibly underestimated.

The CDR3 covers 18 residues. Germline loops: CDR1 KGHSH, CDR2 LQKENI. With V trimmed by 2 bases and J by 5 bases, 10 bases remained unmatched. J is TRBJ2-4 and V is TRBV18; 12 nucleotides agree with TRBD1. This TCR derives from an adult in good health. Sample: peripheral blood, taken on day 0 of AZD1222 vaccination. CDR3 DNA sequence: TGTGCCAGCTCACCATCCGTGGGACAGGGGGCCGGTGAAAACATTCAGTACTTC. It is translated as CASSPSVGQGAGENIQYF.